Below are 29 T cell receptor beta chains sequenced from a single sample in a study of cytomegalovirus exposure and HLA in healthy donors. A multiplex PCR was run with 60 Vbeta primers and 13 Jbeta primers. Sequenced by immunoSEQ multiplex PCR; TCRdb stores in-frame clones only, minus some. Altogether 150,000 to 200,000 clones are present, about three quarters being singletons, with the ten largest covering around an eighth. Sequenced material: PBMCs. The receptors shown here come from a man over 45 in good health and CMV-seropositive.

The chain links TRBV6-5 to TRBJ1-1, with 8 bases aligning to TRBD1. Germline V gives CDR1 MNHEY, CDR2 SVGAGI. The ends lost 7 bases at V and 0 bases at J; junction bases unmatched: 4. CDR3 size: 14 residues. DNA for the CDR3: TGTGCCAGCACACAGGGACAGGTGAACACTGAAGCTTTCTTT. Its protein is CASTQGQVNTEAFF.

V is TRBV5-4 and J is TRBJ2-5, with TRBD1 matching over 7 bases. CDR3 length: 15 residues. Unmatched junction bases numbered 8, after V lost 4 bases and J lost 2 bases. Germline CDR1 and CDR2: SGHNT and YYREEE (reference sequence). CDR3 sequence: CASSPWDRKQETQYF. The CDR3 nucleotides are TGTGCCAGCAGCCCCTGGGACAGAAAGCAAGAGACCCAGTACTTC.

This clone was picked up one time. The rearrangement joins TRBV10-3 to TRBJ1-1; D unclear. The CDR3 extends over 14 amino acids. Germline V gives CDR1 ENHRY, CDR2 SYGVKD. Trimming cost V 1 base and J 1 base, with 7 bases left between them. The CDR3 coding sequence is TGTGCCATCAGTGAGTTGGGCTCGAACACTGAAGCTTTCTTT. This codes for CAISELGSNTEAFF.

The rearrangement uses TRBV29-1 and TRBJ1-1; no reliable D call. Germline CDR1 and CDR2: SQVTM and ANQGSEA. The CDR3 covers 13 residues. V shed 8 bases and J shed 1 base, with 14 bases lying between them. This CDR3 reads CSQNGSPNTEAFF. CDR3 coding DNA: TGCAGCCAAAACGGGTCACCGAACACTGAAGCTTTCTTT.

J is TRBJ2-7 and V is TRBV29-1; 9 positions agree with TRBD2. Germline V gives CDR1 SQVTM, CDR2 ANQGSEA. The V segment lost 0 bases and the J segment 3 bases; nucleotides outside the gene matches: 6. The CDR3 has 15 amino acids. CDR3 protein: CSVEDLCSGSYEQYF. The CDR3 nucleotides are TGCAGCGTTGAAGATCTGTGTAGCGGGAGCTACGAGCAGTACTTC.

In its sample, this clone was seen a few times. The chain uses TRBV29-1 and TRBJ1-2; D gene ambiguous. The ends were cut back, 7 bases at V and 2 bases at J, with 23 bases in the middle. The germline gives CDR1 SQVTM, CDR2 ANQGSEA. This CDR3 has 16 amino acids. DNA for the CDR3: TGCAGCGCTAGCCCCCCCCTTGGGGATTCGAACTATGGCTACACCTTC. Translation: CSASPPLGDSNYGYTF.

This clone was found once. The chain links TRBV4-1 to TRBJ2-2, with 9 bases matching TRBD2. The CDR3 has 15 residues. Trimming removed 8 bases from V and 4 bases from J; junction bases left unmatched: 8. CDR1 and CDR2 (germline): MGHRA, YSYEKL. This chain's CDR3 is CASSRGSGSTGELFF. CDR3 sequence (DNA): TGCGCCAGCTCAAGAGGTAGCGGGAGCACCGGGGAGCTGTTTTTT.

The V and J genes are TRBV10-3 and TRBJ1-5, with D perhaps TRBD1 (5 bases). CDR1 is ENHRY and CDR2 is SYGVKD in the germline V gene. V lost 0 bases and J lost 5, with 11 bases in between. CDR3 length: 15 residues. The CDR3 bases are TGTGCCATCAGTGAGTCGGGACGGGGGTATCAGCCCCAGCATTTT. This translates into CAISESGRGYQPQHF.

The chain links TRBV7-6 to TRBJ1-1, with D unresolved. Trimming cost V 1 base and J 1 base, with 10 bases left between them. The CDR3 has 15 residues. CDR1 SGHVS and CDR2 FNYEAQ come from the germline V gene. CDR3 residues: CASSLGDTRNTEAFF. The CDR3 bases are TGTGCCAGCAGCTTAGGAGATACTAGGAACACTGAAGCTTTCTTT.

The rearrangement uses TRBV2 and TRBJ1-3; the match to TRBD1 covers 8 bases. CDR1 is SNHLY, CDR2 FYNNEI, per germline. Unmatched junction bases numbered 7, after V lost 7 bases and J lost 2 bases. CDR3 length equals 15 residues. This CDR3 reads CASIGTGGTGNTIYF. In nucleotides, the CDR3 is TGTGCCAGCATCGGGACAGGAGGAACTGGAAACACCATATATTTT.

The chain joins TRBV19 to TRBJ2-5; the D gene is possibly TRBD1 (6 bases). The germline CDR1 and CDR2 sequences are LNHDA and SQIVND (reference sequence). Trimming left V 5 bases short and J 4 bases short, with 17 bases between. The CDR3 contains 15 residues. The chain's CDR3 is CASSPSGTFPETQYF. The CDR3 nucleotides are TGTGCCAGTAGTCCCTCCGGGACATTCCCAGAGACCCAGTACTTC.

The V call is TRBV2, the J call TRBJ1-6; the match to TRBD1 covers 9 bases. Germline V gives CDR1 SNHLY, CDR2 FYNNEI. The length of the CDR3 is 13 residues. V lost 10 bases, J lost 6 bases, and 4 bases stayed unmatched. The DNA for the CDR3 is TGTGCCACCATGGGACAGGGTAATTCACCCCTCCACTTT. Protein product: CATMGQGNSPLHF.

The rearrangement links TRBV30 to TRBJ1-2; 7 bases align to TRBD1. The ends lost 8 bases at V and 4 bases at J; junction bases unmatched: 4. CDR3 length: 11 amino acids. Germline CDR1 reads GTSNPN; CDR2 reads SVGIG (reference sequence). This CDR3 reads CAQGQFYGYTF. The CDR3 DNA reads TGTGCCCAGGGACAGTTCTATGGCTACACCTTC.

This chain joins TRBV29-1 and TRBJ1-1; D is possibly TRBD1 (6 bases). V lost 4 bases, J lost 1 base, and 13 bases lay in between. From germline, CDR1 is SQVTM and CDR2 ANQGSEA. CDR3 size: 14 residues. The CDR3 DNA follows: TGCAGCGTTGCAACTACAGGGAGGAACACTGAAGCTTTCTTT. It codes for CSVATTGRNTEAFF.

This clone has a single count. The chain uses TRBV9 and TRBJ1-2, with 8 bases fitting TRBD1. With 4 bases clipped from V and 3 bases from J, the junction kept 8 bases outside the gene matches. Germline V CDR1 and CDR2: SGDLS, YYNGEE. The length of the CDR3 is 15 residues. This chain's CDR3 is CASSSGKTGDYGYTF. DNA for the CDR3: TGTGCCAGCAGCAGCGGAAAGACAGGGGACTATGGCTACACCTTC. The full variable domain, rest sourced from reference TRBV9 and TRBJ1-2, is DSGVTQTPKHLITATGQRVTLRCSPRSGDLSVYWYQQSLDQGLQFLIQYYNGEERAKGNILERFSAQQFPDLHSELNLSSLELGDSALYFCASSSGKTGDYGYTFGSGTRLTVV.

The sample holds one count of this clone. The sample has other DNA sequences that encode this CDR3 too. The chain carries TRBV9 and TRBJ2-3; 10 bases are shared with TRBD2. The length of the CDR3 is 16 residues. V was pared by 0 bases and J by 2 bases, with 3 bases of the junction left unmatched. Germline V gene sequence: CDR1 SGDLS, CDR2 YYNGEE. Here the CDR3 reads CASSVAAGGPTDTQYF. DNA for the CDR3: TGTGCCAGCAGCGTAGCAGCGGGGGGGCCCACAGATACGCAGTATTTT. Full variable domain (outside the CDR3, taken from reference TRBV9 and TRBJ2-3): DSGVTQTPKHLITATGQRVTLRCSPRSGDLSVYWYQQSLDQGLQFLIQYYNGEERAKGNILERFSAQQFPDLHSELNLSSLELGDSALYFCASSVAAGGPTDTQYFGPGTRLTVL.

The chain joins TRBV4-2 to TRBJ2-1, with 14 bases that match TRBD2. Germline CDR1 is LGHNA and CDR2 is YNFKEQ. The length of the CDR3 is 16 residues. Trimming cost V 3 bases and J 13 bases; bases outside gene matches: 11. DNA of the CDR3: TGTGCCAGCAGCCAGGTAGGGACTAGCGGGGGACCAGAACAGTTCTTC. This gives the protein CASSQVGTSGGPEQFF.

V is TRBV19 and J is TRBJ1-1; no definite D call. The CDR3 is made up of 16 amino acids. CDR1 LNHDA and CDR2 SQIVND come from the germline V gene (reference sequence). The ends were cut back, 5 bases at V and 1 base at J, with 17 bases in the middle. The CDR3 DNA reads TGTGCCAGTAGTTCTGACAAAGCACCAGGGAACACTGAAGCTTTCTTT. The encoded protein is CASSSDKAPGNTEAFF.

The CDR3 DNA follows: TGTGCCAGCAGCCCATCGAGCTGGACAAGGGTCAACGAGCAGTACTTC. Amino acid sequence: CASSPSSWTRVNEQYF. The rearrangement joins TRBV7-6 to TRBJ2-7, with a weak D call TRBD1 (5 bases). Between the trimmed V and J ends, which lost 5 bases and 5 bases, there was a span of 22 bases. The CDR3 runs 16 residues. Germline loops: CDR1 SGHVS, CDR2 FNYEAQ.

This chain joins TRBV7-9 and TRBJ1-2; perhaps TRBD1 as D (6 bases). V dropped 2 bases and J dropped 3 bases, with 7 bases sitting between them. The CDR3 extends over 13 amino acids. CDR1 SEHNR and CDR2 FQNEAQ come from the germline V gene (reference sequence). CDR3 DNA sequence: TGTGCCAGCAGCTTACCAGGGGACTATGGCTACACCTTC. It yields the protein CASSLPGDYGYTF.

The chain uses TRBV30 and TRBJ1-2, with no clear D. From germline, CDR1 is GTSNPN and CDR2 SVGIG (reference sequence). Trimming cost V 2 bases and J 2 bases, with 9 bases left between them. The CDR3 sequence is 13 residues long. The CDR3 DNA is TGTGCCTGGAGTCTAGGCATCAACTATGGCTACACCTTC. Translated, it gives CAWSLGINYGYTF.

As regards this clone: Compared with germline, one end of the junction differs, possibly owing to a read error. In the same sample, other DNA sequences code for this CDR3. The chain recombines TRBV6-6 with TRBJ1-1; tentative D call: TRBD1 (6 bases). Germline V lookup: CDR1 MNHNY, CDR2 SVGAGI (reference sequence). The CDR3 contains 15 residues. CDR3 sequence: CASSYLGASNTEAFF. CDR3 sequence (DNA): TGTGCCAGCAGTTACTTGGGGGCGTCGAACACCGAAGCTTTCTTT.

The chain is built from TRBV4-2 and TRBJ2-1; weak D call: TRBD2 (7 bases). Germline CDR1 LGHNA, CDR2 YNFKEQ. V lost 2 bases, J lost 3 bases, and 17 bases lay in between. This CDR3 is built from 17 residues. The CDR3 DNA is TGTGCCAGCAGCCAACAGGGGCTAGCGGCGGACTACAATGAGCAGTTCTTC. This translates into CASSQQGLAADYNEQFF.

The chain is built from TRBV2 and TRBJ2-5; no clear D gene. Deletions cut 4 bases from V and 7 bases from J, with 4 bases between. Germline assignment: CDR1 SNHLY and CDR2 FYNNEI. The CDR3 has 10 amino acids. CDR3 coding DNA: TGTGCCAGCAGTGCGGGGACCCAGTACTTC. Protein product: CASSAGTQYF.

The chain uses TRBV7-9 and TRBJ2-7; 7 positions agree with TRBD1. Germline V gives CDR1 SEHNR, CDR2 FQNEAQ (reference sequence). The CDR3 extends over 16 amino acids. V lost 0 bases to trimming and J lost 3 bases; unmatched junction nucleotides: 8. The CDR3 sequence: CASSLANSGQNYEQYF. In nucleotides, the CDR3 is TGTGCCAGCAGCTTAGCAAACTCGGGACAGAACTACGAGCAGTACTTC. The full variable domain, with the rest looked up from reference TRBV7-9 and TRBJ2-7, is DTGVSQNPRHKITKRGQNVTFRCDPISEHNRLYWYRQTLGQGPEFLTYFQNEAQLEKSRLLSDRFSAERPKGSFSTLEIQRTEQGDSAMYLCASSLANSGQNYEQYFGPGTRLTVT.

The rearrangement joins TRBV15 to TRBJ1-2; D may be TRBD1 (5 bases). In germline, CDR1 is LNHNV, CDR2 YYDKDF (reference sequence). The V end was cut by 4 bases, the J end by 8 bases, with 17 bases between. The CDR3 totals 14 residues. The CDR3 coding sequence is TGTGCCACCAGCACCCCAGACAGAGCTATCGGCTACACCTTC. This translates into CATSTPDRAIGYTF.

The chain employs TRBV28 and TRBJ1-5; TRBD1 is a possible D gene (5 bases). Trimming pared 3 bases from V and 0 bases from J, leaving 9 bases between. CDR1 is MDHEN, CDR2 SYDVKM, per germline. The CDR3 sequence is 15 residues long. The CDR3 spells CASSLGQGSNQPQHF. In nucleotides, the CDR3 is TGTGCCAGCAGTTTGGGGCAGGGTAGCAATCAGCCCCAGCATTTT.

V usage is TRBV27 and J usage is TRBJ1-6, with D uncertain. V was cut by 3 bases and J by 10 bases, with 22 bases left in between. The CDR3 covers 17 residues. Per the germline V gene, CDR1 is MNHEY and CDR2 is SMNVEV (reference sequence). CDR3 DNA: TGTGCCAGCAGTTTCCGCAGAGCAGGTGGGCTTGGCTCACCCCTCCACTTT. Its protein is CASSFRRAGGLGSPLHF.

V and J are TRBV7-2 and TRBJ2-3; D possibly corresponds to TRBD1 (6 bases). The germline gives CDR1 SGHTA, CDR2 FQGNSA. This CDR3 is built from 15 residues. Trimming stripped 5 bases from V and 2 bases from J, with 14 bases between. This chain's CDR3 is CASSPTGHLTDTQYF. CDR3 sequence (DNA): TGTGCCAGCAGCCCTACGGGACATCTCACAGATACGCAGTATTTT.